The entry below gives a single T cell receptor beta chain sequence along with its context. Its specificity is unknown. The authors produced TCR alpha and TCR beta cDNA libraries with sample barcodes and UMIs by 5'RACE using constant-segment primers. TCRdb processed the 5' RACE reads anew with MiXCR; each CDR3 protein has one entry. The sample contains a few hundred thousand distinct CDR3 sequences, about 17% of which appear only once. This specimen comes from a study of T-cell memory formation after mild COVID-19. For the study at large: In these data, TCR clusters were largely donor specific.

Overall study results and limits: The study found balanced CD4/CD8 in clones contracting day 15 to 85 and a CD4+ lean in later expanders.

The CDR3 spans 13 residues. Trimming at V came to 6 bases and at J to 5 bases, leaving 2 bases not matched to a gene. This sequence was found in a man aged 18 to 35 who had mild COVID-19 (a few samples of this study predate the infection). Cell type and time point are not known. The chain recombines TRBV12-3 or TRBV12-4 with TRBJ2-5; 11 nucleotides match TRBD1. The source material was PBMCs or a T cell subset sorted from them (not recorded which). CDR3 bases: TGTGCCAGCAGCCGGACAGGGGGCGAGACCCAGTACTTC. Translating it yields CASSRTGGETQYF.